This T cell receptor (beta chain) is from a study of OX40 agonist ivuxolimab in advanced cancers. Study at large: From about 23 to 85 years was the age range, with a mean of about 54 years, and 70% to 85% were male.

Comments on this clone: The antigen is not known.

People who had autoimmune disease history or systemic immunosuppression were excluded. Some clones are missing from TCRdb's copy, which holds only in-frame ones; the method was immunoSEQ multiplex PCR. The table has roughly 19,000 clones, just over 90% seen once. Study-level points and caveats: The authors also found low normalized T-cell clonal expansion in some nonresponders.

The receptor was isolated from an adult with an advanced solid tumor such as melanoma, head and neck, liver or kidney cancer. This specimen consisted of CD4+ or CD8+ T cells sorted from blood, obtained in a trial of the OX40 agonist ivuxolimab.

CDR3 protein: CASSYFLGTYNEQFF. The CDR3 coding sequence is TGTGCCAGCAGTTACTTTCTGGGGACCTACAATGAGCAGTTCTTC. V gene TRBV6-5 combines with J gene TRBJ2-1, with no clear D. The germline V gene encodes CDR1 MNHEY and CDR2 SVGAGI. V was pared by 1 base and J by 2 bases, with 9 bases between. The CDR3 contains 15 residues.